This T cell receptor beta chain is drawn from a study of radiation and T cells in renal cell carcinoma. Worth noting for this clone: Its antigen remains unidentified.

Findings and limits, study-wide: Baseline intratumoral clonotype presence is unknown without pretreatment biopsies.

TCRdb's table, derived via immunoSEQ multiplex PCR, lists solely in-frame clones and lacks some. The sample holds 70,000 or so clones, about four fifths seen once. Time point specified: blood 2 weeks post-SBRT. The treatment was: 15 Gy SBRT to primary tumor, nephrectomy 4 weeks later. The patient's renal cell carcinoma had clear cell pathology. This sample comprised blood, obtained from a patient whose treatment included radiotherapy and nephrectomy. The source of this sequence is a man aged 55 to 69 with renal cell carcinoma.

The CDR3 region is CASSPGQGLGYTF. The CDR3 DNA reads as TGTGCCAGCAGCCCCGGACAGGGTTTGGGCTACACCTTC. The rearrangement uses TRBV7-9 and TRBJ1-2; 8 bases are shared with TRBD1. This CDR3 has 13 residues. Germline CDR1 reads SEHNR; CDR2 reads FQNEAQ (reference sequence). Trimming at V came to 5 bases and at J to 8 bases, leaving 7 bases not matched to a gene. The full variable domain, its missing parts supplied by reference TRBV7-9 and TRBJ1-2, is DTGVSQNPRHKITKRGQNVTFRCDPISEHNRLYWYRQTLGQGPEFLTYFQNEAQLEKSRLLSDRFSAERPKGSFSTLEIQRTEQGDSAMYLCASSPGQGLGYTFGSGTRLTVV.